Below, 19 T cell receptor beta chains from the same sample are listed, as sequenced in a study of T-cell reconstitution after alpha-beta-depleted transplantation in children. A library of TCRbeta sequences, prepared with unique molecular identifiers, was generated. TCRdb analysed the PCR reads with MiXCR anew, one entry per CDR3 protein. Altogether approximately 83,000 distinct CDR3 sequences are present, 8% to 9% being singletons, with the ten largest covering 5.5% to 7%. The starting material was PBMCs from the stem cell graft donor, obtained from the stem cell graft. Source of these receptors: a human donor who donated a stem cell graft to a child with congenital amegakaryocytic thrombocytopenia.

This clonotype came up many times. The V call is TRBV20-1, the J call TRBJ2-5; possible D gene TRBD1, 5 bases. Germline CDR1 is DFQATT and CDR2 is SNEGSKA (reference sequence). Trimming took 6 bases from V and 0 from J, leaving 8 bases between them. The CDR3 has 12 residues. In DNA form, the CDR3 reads TGCAGTGCAAACAGGTACCAAGAGACCCAGTACTTC. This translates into CSANRYQETQYF.

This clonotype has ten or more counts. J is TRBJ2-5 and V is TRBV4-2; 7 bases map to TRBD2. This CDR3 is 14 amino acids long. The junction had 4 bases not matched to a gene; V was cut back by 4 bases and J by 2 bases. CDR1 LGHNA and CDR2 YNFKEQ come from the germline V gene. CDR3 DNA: TGTGCCAGCAGCCGGGGGGGGACTCAAGAGACCCAGTACTTC. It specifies CASSRGGTQETQYF.

The CDR3 sequence: CASSDGQKETQYF. The CDR3 coding sequence is TGTGCCAGCAGTGATGGACAGAAAGAGACCCAGTACTTC. The chain employs TRBV2 and TRBJ2-5, with D possibly being TRBD1 (6 bases). The CDR3 covers 13 residues. With 3 bases removed from V and 3 bases from J, the gap between germline ends came to 8 bases. Germline V CDR1 and CDR2: SNHLY, FYNNEI.

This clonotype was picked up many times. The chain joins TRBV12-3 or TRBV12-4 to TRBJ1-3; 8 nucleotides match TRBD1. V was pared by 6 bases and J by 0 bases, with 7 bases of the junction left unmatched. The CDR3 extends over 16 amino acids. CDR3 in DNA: TGTGCCAGCAGGGGGACAGGCCTTCACTCTGGAAACACCATATATTTT. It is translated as CASRGTGLHSGNTIYF.

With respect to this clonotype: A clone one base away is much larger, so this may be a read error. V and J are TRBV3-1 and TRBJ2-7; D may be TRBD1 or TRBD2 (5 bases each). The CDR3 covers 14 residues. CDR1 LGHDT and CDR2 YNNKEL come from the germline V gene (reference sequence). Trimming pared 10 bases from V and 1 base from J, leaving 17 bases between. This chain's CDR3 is CATRGPGYSYEQYF. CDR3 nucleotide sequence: TGTGCCACGAGGGGTCCGGGATATTCCTACGAGCAGTACTTC.

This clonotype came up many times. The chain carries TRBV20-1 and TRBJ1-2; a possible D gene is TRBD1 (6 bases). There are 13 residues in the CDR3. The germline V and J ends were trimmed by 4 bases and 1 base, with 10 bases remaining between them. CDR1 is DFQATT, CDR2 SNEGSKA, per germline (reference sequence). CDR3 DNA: TGCAGTGCTACCCAGGGGATTAACTATGGCTACACCTTC. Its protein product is CSATQGINYGYTF.

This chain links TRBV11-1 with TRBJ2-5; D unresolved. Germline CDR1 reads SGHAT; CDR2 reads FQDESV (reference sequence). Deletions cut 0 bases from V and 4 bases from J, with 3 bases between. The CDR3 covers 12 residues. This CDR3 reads CASSLASETQYF. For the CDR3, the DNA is TGTGCCAGCAGCTTAGCATCAGAGACCCAGTACTTC.

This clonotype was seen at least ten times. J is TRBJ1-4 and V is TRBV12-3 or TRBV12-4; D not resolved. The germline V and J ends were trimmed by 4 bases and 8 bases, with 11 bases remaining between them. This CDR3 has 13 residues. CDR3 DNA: TGTGCCAGCAGTTCGGCTTTAGGGGAAAAACTGTTTTTT. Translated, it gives CASSSALGEKLFF.

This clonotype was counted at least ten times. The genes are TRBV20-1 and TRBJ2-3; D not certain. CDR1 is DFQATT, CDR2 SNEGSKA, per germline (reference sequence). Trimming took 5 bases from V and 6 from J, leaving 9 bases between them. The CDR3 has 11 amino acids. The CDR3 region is CSAHEADTQYF. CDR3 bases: TGCAGTGCTCATGAGGCGGATACGCAGTATTTT.

This chain's CDR3 is CSARDLGWGTQYF. The CDR3, as DNA: TGCAGTGCTAGAGATTTAGGGTGGGGGACCCAGTACTTC. The chain uses TRBV20-1 and TRBJ2-5; D call uncertain. The length of the CDR3 is 13 residues. Trimming took off 0 bases at V and 7 bases at J, with 12 bases between the two ends. CDR1 and CDR2 (germline): DFQATT, SNEGSKA (reference sequence).

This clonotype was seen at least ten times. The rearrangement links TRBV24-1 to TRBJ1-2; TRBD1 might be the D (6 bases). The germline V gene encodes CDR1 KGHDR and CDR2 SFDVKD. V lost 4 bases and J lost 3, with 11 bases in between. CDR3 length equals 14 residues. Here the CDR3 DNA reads TGTGCCACCAGTGAGGGGGGCGCTCACTATGGCTACACCTTC. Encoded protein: CATSEGGAHYGYTF.

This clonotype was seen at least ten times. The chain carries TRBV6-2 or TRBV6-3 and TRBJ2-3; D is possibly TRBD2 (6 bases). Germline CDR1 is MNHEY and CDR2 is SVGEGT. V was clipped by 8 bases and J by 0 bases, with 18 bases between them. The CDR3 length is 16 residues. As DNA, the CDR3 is TGTGCCAGCTCCTCCGGCGGGGACCGTAGCACAGATACGCAGTATTTT. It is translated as CASSSGGDRSTDTQYF.

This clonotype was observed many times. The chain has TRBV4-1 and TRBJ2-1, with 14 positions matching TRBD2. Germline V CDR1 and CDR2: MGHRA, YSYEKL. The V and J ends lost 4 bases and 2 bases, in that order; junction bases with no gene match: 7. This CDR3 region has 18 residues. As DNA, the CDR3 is TGCGCCAGCAGCCGCGGGACTAGCGGGGGTCCAACCTACAATGAGCAGTTCTTC. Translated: CASSRGTSGGPTYNEQFF.

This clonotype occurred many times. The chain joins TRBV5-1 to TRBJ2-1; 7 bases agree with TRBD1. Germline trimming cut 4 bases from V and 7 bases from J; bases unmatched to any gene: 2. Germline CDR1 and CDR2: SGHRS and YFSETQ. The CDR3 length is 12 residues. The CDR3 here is CASSQTGNEQFF. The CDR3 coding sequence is TGCGCCAGCAGCCAGACAGGGAATGAGCAGTTCTTC.

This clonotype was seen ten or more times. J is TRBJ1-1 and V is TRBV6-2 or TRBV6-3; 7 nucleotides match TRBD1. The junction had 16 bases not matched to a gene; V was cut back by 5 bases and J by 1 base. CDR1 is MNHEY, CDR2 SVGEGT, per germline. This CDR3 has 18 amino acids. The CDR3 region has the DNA TGTGCCAGCAGTCTCCGGGACAGACTTATTCGCAGGAACACTGAAGCTTTCTTT. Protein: CASSLRDRLIRRNTEAFF.

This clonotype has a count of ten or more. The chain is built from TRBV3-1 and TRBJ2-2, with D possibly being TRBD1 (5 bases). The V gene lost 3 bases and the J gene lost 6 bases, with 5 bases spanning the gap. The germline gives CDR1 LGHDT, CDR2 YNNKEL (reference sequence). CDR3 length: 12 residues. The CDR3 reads CASSHRAGELFF. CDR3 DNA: TGTGCCAGCAGCCACAGGGCCGGGGAGCTGTTTTTT.

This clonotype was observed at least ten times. CDR3 protein: CSARSSYEQYF. In DNA form, the CDR3 reads TGCAGTGCTAGAAGCTCCTACGAGCAGTACTTC. The rearrangement joins TRBV20-1 to TRBJ2-7, with no clear D. CDR3 length equals 11 residues. V shed 2 bases and J shed 0 bases, with 2 bases lying between them. From germline, CDR1 is DFQATT and CDR2 SNEGSKA (reference sequence).

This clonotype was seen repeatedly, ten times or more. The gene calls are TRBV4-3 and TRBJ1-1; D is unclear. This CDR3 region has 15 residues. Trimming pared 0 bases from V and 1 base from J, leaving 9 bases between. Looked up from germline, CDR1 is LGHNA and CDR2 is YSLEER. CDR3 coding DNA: TGCGCCAGCAGCCAAGAGCGGGCACAGAACACTGAAGCTTTCTTT. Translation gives CASSQERAQNTEAFF.

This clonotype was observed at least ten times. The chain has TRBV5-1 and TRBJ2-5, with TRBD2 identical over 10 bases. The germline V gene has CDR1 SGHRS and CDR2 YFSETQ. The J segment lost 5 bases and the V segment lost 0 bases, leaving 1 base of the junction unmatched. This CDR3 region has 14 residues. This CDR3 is CASSLGTSGETQYF. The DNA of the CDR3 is TGCGCCAGCAGCTTGGGGACTAGCGGTGAGACCCAGTACTTC.